This is a list of T cell receptor beta chains from one sample in a study of blood T cell repertoires in COVID-19. Only in-frame clones appear in the TCRdb table, and some are missing; sequencing was by immunoSEQ multiplex PCR. The data contain 270,000 or so clones, about nine tenths of them singletons. Source material: PBMCs or T cells enriched from blood (not recorded which). The receptors shown here come from a young woman with acute COVID-19. Each CDR3 is given with its conserved first and last residue. Each record gives: V gene, D gene, clone size, J gene, CDR3 DNA, CDR3 protein. D genes are given only for firm matches. A row's size may be missing; if present it is once, few, many or a size class.

>TRBV7-2|TRBD1|.|TRBJ1-5
TGTGCCAGCAGGCGGACAGGGACTCAGCCCCAGCATTTT
CASRRTGTQPQHF
>TRBV29-1|.|.|TRBJ1-5
TGCAGCGTTGAAGTCCAGGGCAATCAGCCCCAGCATTTT
CSVEVQGNQPQHF
>TRBV28|TRBD1|.|TRBJ2-3
TGTGCCAGCAGTTCGGGACAGGGCGTCACAGATACGCAGTATTTT
CASSSGQGVTDTQYF
>TRBV19|.|.|TRBJ2-2
TGTGCCAGTGGAGAGACTATTGCCAACGGGGAGCTGTTTTTT
CASGETIANGELFF
>TRBV4-2|TRBD2|many|TRBJ2-7
TGTGCCAGCAGCCAAGATGAAGCGGGGCGGGACGAGCAGTACTTC
CASSQDEAGRDEQYF
>TRBV6-5|TRBD1|.|TRBJ2-7
TGTGCCAGCAGTTCCGGGACAGGGCCCTACGAGCAGTACTTC
CASSSGTGPYEQYF
>TRBV3-1/TRBV3-2|TRBD2|.|TRBJ2-7
TGTGCCAGCAGCCAAGGGACTAGTTACGAGCAGTACTTC
CASSQGTSYEQYF
>TRBV5-4|TRBD2|.|TRBJ2-5
TGTGCCAGCAGCTTGAAGTTAGCGGGGGAAGAGACCCAGTACTTC
CASSLKLAGEETQYF
>TRBV7-7|TRBD2|.|TRBJ2-3
TGTGCCAGCAGCTTAGGCGGACTAGCGTTTGGAGATACGCAGTATTTT
CASSLGGLAFGDTQYF
>TRBV7-8|.|.|TRBJ2-3
TGTGCCAGCAGCACATCTAGCAGTGGCACAGATACGCAGTATTTT
CASSTSSSGTDTQYF
>TRBV4-2|TRBD2|.|TRBJ2-1
TGTGCCAGCAGCCAAGGCGGGCGTCGGGAGGGCCATGAGCAGTTCTTC
CASSQGGRREGHEQFF
>TRBV7-2|TRBD2|.|TRBJ2-3
TGTGCCAGCAGCTCGCCGGGACTAGCGGCAGATACGCAGTATTTT
CASSSPGLAADTQYF
>TRBV19|.|.|TRBJ2-6
TGTGCCAGTAGTATAGATATCGCAGGTTATTCTGGGGCCAACGTCCTGACTTTC
CASSIDIAGYSGANVLTF
>TRBV11-3|.|once|TRBJ2-2
TGTGCCAGCAGCCCTCGGAACACCGGGGAGCTGTTTTTT
CASSPRNTGELFF